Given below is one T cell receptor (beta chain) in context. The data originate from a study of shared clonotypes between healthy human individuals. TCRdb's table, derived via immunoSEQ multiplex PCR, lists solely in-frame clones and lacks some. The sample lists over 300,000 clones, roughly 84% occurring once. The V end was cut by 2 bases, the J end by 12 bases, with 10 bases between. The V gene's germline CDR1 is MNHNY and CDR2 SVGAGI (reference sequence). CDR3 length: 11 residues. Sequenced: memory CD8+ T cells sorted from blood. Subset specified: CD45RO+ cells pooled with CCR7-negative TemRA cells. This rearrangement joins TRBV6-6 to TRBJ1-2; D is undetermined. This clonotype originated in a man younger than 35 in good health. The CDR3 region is CASSYPPDNTF. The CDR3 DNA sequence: TGTGCCAGCAGTTACCCCCCAGATAACACCTTC.